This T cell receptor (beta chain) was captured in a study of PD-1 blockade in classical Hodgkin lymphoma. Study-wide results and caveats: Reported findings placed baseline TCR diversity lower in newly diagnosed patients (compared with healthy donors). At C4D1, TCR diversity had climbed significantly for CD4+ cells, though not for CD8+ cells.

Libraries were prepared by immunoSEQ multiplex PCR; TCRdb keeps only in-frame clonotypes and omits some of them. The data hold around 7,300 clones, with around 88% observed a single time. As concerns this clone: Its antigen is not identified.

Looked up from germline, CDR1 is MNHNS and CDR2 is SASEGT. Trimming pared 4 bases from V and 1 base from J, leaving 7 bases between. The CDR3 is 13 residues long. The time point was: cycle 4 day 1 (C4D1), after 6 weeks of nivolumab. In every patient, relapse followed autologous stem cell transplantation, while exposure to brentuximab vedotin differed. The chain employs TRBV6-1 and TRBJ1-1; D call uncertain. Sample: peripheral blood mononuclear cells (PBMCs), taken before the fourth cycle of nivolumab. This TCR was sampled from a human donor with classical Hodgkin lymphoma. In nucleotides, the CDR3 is TGTGCCAGCAGTGGGACCAAGAACACTGAAGCTTTCTTT. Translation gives CASSGTKNTEAFF.